These T cell receptor beta chains were read from a single sample in a study of blood T cell repertoires in COVID-19. Libraries were prepared by immunoSEQ multiplex PCR; TCRdb keeps only in-frame clonotypes and omits some of them. This sample has 210,000 or so clones, with 83% found just once. Input material: PBMCs or T cells enriched from blood (not recorded which). These receptors all come from a woman aged 50 to 60 who had been exposed to COVID-19. The CDR3 runs from the conserved cysteine through the conserved F or W. Each record gives: V gene, clone size, D gene, J gene, CDR3 DNA, CDR3 protein. A D gene is named only where the DNA matches it firmly. The size of a clone is reported for some rows only, either as once, few or many, or as a class for expanded clones.

v_gene: TRBV18
abundance: NA
d_gene: NA
j_gene: TRBJ1-3
CDR3nt: TGTGCCAGCTCACCCCAGGGGATATCCTCTGGAAACACCATATATTTT
CDR3aa: CASSPQGISSGNTIYF

v_gene: TRBV18
abundance: NA
d_gene: TRBD2
j_gene: TRBJ2-1
CDR3nt: TGTGCCAGCTCCCTCGGGGGGGCACGTTACAATGAGCAGTTCTTC
CDR3aa: CASSLGGARYNEQFF

v_gene: TRBV20-1
abundance: many
d_gene: TRBD1
j_gene: TRBJ1-4
CDR3nt: TGCAGTGCTAGTGCCCCAGGGGGCCGAGAGGAAAAACTGTTTTTT
CDR3aa: CSASAPGGREEKLFF

v_gene: TRBV18
abundance: NA
d_gene: NA
j_gene: TRBJ2-1
CDR3nt: TGTGCCAGCTCACCTTACAGCTATGAGTACAATGAGCAGTTCTTC
CDR3aa: CASSPYSYEYNEQFF

v_gene: TRBV7-9
abundance: NA
d_gene: NA
j_gene: TRBJ2-3
CDR3nt: TGTGCCAGCAGCTTCCCCGGGTTACTCACAGATACGCAGTATTTT
CDR3aa: CASSFPGLLTDTQYF

v_gene: TRBV5-1
abundance: NA
d_gene: TRBD2
j_gene: TRBJ2-1
CDR3nt: TGCGCCAGCAGCTTGGAGGCGGGTAGCGGGGGTGTAAAGTTCTTC
CDR3aa: CASSLEAGSGGVKFF

v_gene: TRBV19
abundance: NA
d_gene: NA
j_gene: TRBJ1-4
CDR3nt: TGTGCCAGTAGTATTCCGGCGGGACCAAATGAAAAACTGTTTTTT
CDR3aa: CASSIPAGPNEKLFF

v_gene: TRBV29-1
abundance: NA
d_gene: NA
j_gene: TRBJ2-3
CDR3nt: TGCAGCGTAGTCCGGGACTATACGCAGTATTTT
CDR3aa: CSVVRDYTQYF

v_gene: TRBV7-6
abundance: NA
d_gene: TRBD2
j_gene: TRBJ2-3
CDR3nt: TGTGCCAGCAGCTTAACTGGGCGGGGGAACACAGATACGCAGTATTTT
CDR3aa: CASSLTGRGNTDTQYF

v_gene: TRBV7-9
abundance: NA
d_gene: TRBD2
j_gene: TRBJ2-5
CDR3nt: TGTGCCAGCAGCTTAAGAGAGCGGGGGGGCCAGACCCAGTACTTC
CDR3aa: CASSLRERGGQTQYF

v_gene: TRBV12-3/TRBV12-4
abundance: NA
d_gene: TRBD1
j_gene: TRBJ1-5
CDR3nt: TGTGCCAGCAGTCAACAGGGGAATCAGCCCCAGCATTTT
CDR3aa: CASSQQGNQPQHF

v_gene: TRBV5-4
abundance: NA
d_gene: TRBD1
j_gene: TRBJ1-2
CDR3nt: TGTGCCAGCAGCTCGACAGGGGGCGCCGACTATGGCTACACCTTC
CDR3aa: CASSSTGGADYGYTF

v_gene: TRBV5-1
abundance: few
d_gene: TRBD1
j_gene: TRBJ2-2
CDR3nt: TGCGCCAGCAGCTTTTATGTGACAGGGAGTTCGGCCGGGGAGCTGTTTTTT
CDR3aa: CASSFYVTGSSAGELFF

v_gene: TRBV7-2
abundance: NA
d_gene: TRBD2
j_gene: TRBJ2-1
CDR3nt: TGTGCCAGCAGCTTTCGGAGGACTAGCGGCGAGCAGTTCTTC
CDR3aa: CASSFRRTSGEQFF

v_gene: TRBV6-5
abundance: NA
d_gene: NA
j_gene: TRBJ1-1
CDR3nt: TGTGCCAGCAGGATTCAGAGGGACACTGAAGCTTTCTTT
CDR3aa: CASRIQRDTEAFF

v_gene: TRBV3-1/TRBV3-2
abundance: NA
d_gene: NA
j_gene: TRBJ2-3
CDR3nt: TGTGCCAGCAGCCCAAGAGGAGGAAGCACAGATACGCAGTATTTT
CDR3aa: CASSPRGGSTDTQYF

v_gene: TRBV6-2/TRBV6-3
abundance: NA
d_gene: TRBD2
j_gene: TRBJ2-5
CDR3nt: TGTGCCAGCAGTTACGCCACTAGCGGGGGCCAAGAGACCCAGTACTTC
CDR3aa: CASSYATSGGQETQYF